This TCR beta chain is from a study of post-analysis software for immune sequencing data. Points from the study as a whole: Higher frequency in patients than in controls was seen for about five TRBV segments, with TRBV5-6, TRBV5-1 and TRBV20-1 among them. Controls had significantly higher normalized Chao1 diversity than multiple sclerosis patients.

CDR3 size: 15 residues. V gave up 7 bases and J gave up 3 bases; unmatched junction bases: 12. The V gene's germline CDR1 is SGHRS and CDR2 YFSETQ. To note about this clonotype: Its antigen is unknown.

Included in the TCR beta cDNA libraries were unique molecular identifiers. A single record per CDR3 protein comes from TCRdb applying MiXCR to the PCR reads. The sample contains 600,000 to 700,000 distinct CDR3 sequences, around 60% of which appear only once. This sequence joins TRBV5-1 and TRBJ2-7; 8 bases are shared with TRBD2. This TCR was recovered from a girl aged 2 to 9 with multiple sclerosis. Sequencing was carried out using blood. This chain's CDR3 is CASAPQSGRHYEQYF. The DNA for the CDR3 is TGCGCCAGCGCCCCGCAGAGCGGGAGACACTACGAGCAGTACTTC.